This section outlines one TCR beta chain sequence together with its context. Data came from immunoSEQ multiplex PCR; TCRdb stores just in-frame clones and leaves some out. The data contain about 330,000 clones, about nine tenths of them singletons. This entry comes from a study of cytomegalovirus exposure and HLA in healthy donors. The CDR3 runs 13 residues. V lost 6 bases and J lost 3, with 12 bases in between. Germline V gene data show CDR1 as MNHEY and CDR2 as SMNVEV (reference sequence). This sequence joins TRBV27 and TRBJ2-7; D perhaps matches TRBD1 (6 bases). The receptor was isolated from a woman aged 25-40 years in good health and CMV-seropositive. Source material: PBMCs. In DNA form, the CDR3 reads TGTGCCAGCAGCCCGGGACACCTCTACGAGCAGTACTTC. It yields the protein CASSPGHLYEQYF.